This T cell receptor (beta chain) was profiled in a study of technical replicates of blood from a handful of donors. The protocol was immunoSEQ multiplex PCR, while the TCRdb copy is restricted to in-frame clones and leaves out a portion. The data show 84,000 or so clones, roughly 94% seen once. The trim removed 8 bases at V and 4 bases at J, leaving 9 bases unmatched. Per the germline V gene, CDR1 is SGHAT and CDR2 is FQNNGV. CDR3 length: 14 residues. This chain joins TRBV11-2 and TRBJ1-2, with 8 bases that match TRBD1. Specimen: T cells isolated from PBMCs. The source of this sequence is a human donor in good health. CDR3 nucleotides: TGTGCCAGCGGCAAGACAGGGGAGGGCTATGGCTACACCTTC. Translated, it gives CASGKTGEGYGYTF.